This paragraph reports one T cell receptor (beta chain). Its antigen is unknown. This specimen comes from a study of beta chain features in type 1 diabetes. On the study more broadly: Across every sample, about 100 million sorted cells were examined in total. The study, taken as a whole, reports: HLA effects on TCRB rearrangement stayed unresolved here.

Investigators reverse transcribed all isolated RNA, so they sequenced expressed TCRB transcripts. TCRdb's copy holds only in-frame clones and misses some; the assay was immunoSEQ multiplex PCR. The sample has about 240,000 clones, about 30% seen once. The CDR3 consists of 14 residues. Per the germline V gene, CDR1 is LNHDA and CDR2 is SQIVND (reference sequence). V was shortened by 2 bases and J by 8 bases, with 13 bases between the two germline ends. The sequence was obtained from a man aged 25 to 40 in good health. The chain employs TRBV19 and TRBJ2-1; D remains ambiguous. The sample was central memory CD4+ T cells from blood. CDR3 protein: CASSISSGSDEQFF. Here the CDR3 DNA reads TGTGCCAGTAGTATATCGTCGGGTTCCGATGAGCAGTTCTTC.